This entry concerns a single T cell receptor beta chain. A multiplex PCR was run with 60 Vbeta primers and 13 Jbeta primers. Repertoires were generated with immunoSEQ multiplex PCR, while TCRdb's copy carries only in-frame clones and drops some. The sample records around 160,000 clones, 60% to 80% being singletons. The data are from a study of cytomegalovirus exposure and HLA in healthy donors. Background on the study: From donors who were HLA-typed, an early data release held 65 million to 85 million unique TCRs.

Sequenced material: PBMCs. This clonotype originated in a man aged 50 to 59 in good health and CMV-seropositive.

The CDR3 protein is CATSSGGGTGQETQYF. The CDR3 DNA is TGTGCCACCAGCAGCGGGGGTGGGACAGGACAAGAGACCCAGTACTTC. The gene calls are TRBV15 and TRBJ2-5; 8 positions agree with TRBD1. The germline CDR1 and CDR2 sequences are LNHNV and YYDKDF (reference sequence). The CDR3 spans 16 residues. V was pared by 3 bases and J by 2 bases, with 8 bases of the junction left unmatched.